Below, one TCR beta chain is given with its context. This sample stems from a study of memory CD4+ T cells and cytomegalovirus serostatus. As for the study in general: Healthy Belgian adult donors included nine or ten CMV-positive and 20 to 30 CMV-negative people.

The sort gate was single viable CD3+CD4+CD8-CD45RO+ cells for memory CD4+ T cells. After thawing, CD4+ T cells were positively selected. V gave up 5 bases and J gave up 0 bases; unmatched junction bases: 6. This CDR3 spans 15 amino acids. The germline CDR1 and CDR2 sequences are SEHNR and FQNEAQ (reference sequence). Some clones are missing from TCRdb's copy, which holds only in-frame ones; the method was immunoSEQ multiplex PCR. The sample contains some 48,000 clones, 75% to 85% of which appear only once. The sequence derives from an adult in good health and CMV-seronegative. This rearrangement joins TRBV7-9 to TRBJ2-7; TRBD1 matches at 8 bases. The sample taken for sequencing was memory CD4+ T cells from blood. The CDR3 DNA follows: TGTGCCAGCAGCGCTAGGACAGGGTACTCCTACGAGCAGTACTTC. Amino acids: CASSARTGYSYEQYF.